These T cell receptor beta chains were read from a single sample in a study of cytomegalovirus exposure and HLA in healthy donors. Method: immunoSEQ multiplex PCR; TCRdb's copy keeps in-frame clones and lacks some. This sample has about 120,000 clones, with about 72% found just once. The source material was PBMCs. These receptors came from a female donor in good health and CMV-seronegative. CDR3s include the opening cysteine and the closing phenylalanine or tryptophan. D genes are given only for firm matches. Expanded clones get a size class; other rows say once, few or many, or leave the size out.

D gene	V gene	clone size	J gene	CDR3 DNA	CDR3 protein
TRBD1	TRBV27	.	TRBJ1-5	TGTGCCCGCAGTTTATCCGGACAGGGGGCACGTTACAATCAGCCCCAGCATTTT	CARSLSGQGARYNQPQHF
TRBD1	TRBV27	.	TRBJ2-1	TGTGCCAGCAGTCTAACGCTAACAGGGGGCCATGAGCAGTTCTTC	CASSLTLTGGHEQFF
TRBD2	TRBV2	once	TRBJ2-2	TGTGCCAGCAGTTTAGCGGGAGGGAACACCGGGGAGCTGTTTTTT	CASSLAGGNTGELFF
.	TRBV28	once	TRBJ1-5	TGTGCCAGTTTCCAGGGAAATCGGCCCCAGCATTTT	CASFQGNRPQHF
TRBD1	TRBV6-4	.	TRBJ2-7	TGTGCCAGCAGACAGGGGCCAGGGCCCTACGAGCAGTACTTC	CASRQGPGPYEQYF
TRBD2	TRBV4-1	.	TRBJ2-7	TGCGCCAGCAGCCAATCTCTAGCGGGAGAGTGGTACGAGCAGTACTTC	CASSQSLAGEWYEQYF
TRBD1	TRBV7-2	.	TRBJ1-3	TGTGCCAGCAGCGCCAGGACAGGGACCTTTGCCTCTGGAAACACCATATATTTT	CASSARTGTFASGNTIYF
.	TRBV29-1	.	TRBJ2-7	TGCAGCGTCCGAGGCGGCCAGTCCTACGAGCAGTACTTC	CSVRGGQSYEQYF
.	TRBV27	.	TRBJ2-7	TGTGCCAGCACCCGGGGGTTCTCCTACGAGCAGTACTTC	CASTRGFSYEQYF
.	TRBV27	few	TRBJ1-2	TGTGCCAGCAGTTTTGGGCCAGGGTACTATGGCTACACCTTC	CASSFGPGYYGYTF
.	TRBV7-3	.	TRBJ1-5	TGTGCCAGCAGCTTAGGGACTCCGGAGGGGCAGCCCCAGCATTTT	CASSLGTPEGQPQHF
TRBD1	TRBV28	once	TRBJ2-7	TGTGCCAGCAGTTTATCGGCAGGGGGCGTCGACGAGCAGTACTTC	CASSLSAGGVDEQYF
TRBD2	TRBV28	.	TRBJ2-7	TGTGCCAGCAGTCAGAGATCAGCGGGAGCTTCCTACGAGCAGTACTTC	CASSQRSAGASYEQYF
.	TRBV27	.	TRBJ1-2	TGTGCCAGCAGTTTATGGGGGGAGGAGATCTTGTATAACTATGGCTACACCTTC	CASSLWGEEILYNYGYTF
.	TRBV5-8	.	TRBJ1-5	TGTGCCAGCAGCCCCGAGCTTGGTCAGCCCCAGCATTTT	CASSPELGQPQHF
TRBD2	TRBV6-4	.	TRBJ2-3	TGTGCCAGCAGTGACGCGGGAGGGCCAGATACGCAGTATTTT	CASSDAGGPDTQYF
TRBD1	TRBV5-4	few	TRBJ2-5	TGTGCCAGCAGCTCAACAGGGGCAGGACGGGAGACCCAGTACTTC	CASSSTGAGRETQYF
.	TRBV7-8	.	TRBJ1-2	TGTGCCAGCAGCTTAGGAACAGGGAGTGGCTACACCTTC	CASSLGTGSGYTF
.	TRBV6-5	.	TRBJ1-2	TGTGCCAGCAGTCACCGCTCGGGGGGCTACACCTTC	CASSHRSGGYTF
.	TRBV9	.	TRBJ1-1	TGTGCCAGCAGCAAGCGGGGGCTTGGTGAAGCTTTCTTT	CASSKRGLGEAFF
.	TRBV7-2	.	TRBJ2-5	TGTGCCAGCAGTCTCGGGAGCCCTGAATCCCAGTACTTC	CASSLGSPESQYF
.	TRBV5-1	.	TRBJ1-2	TGCGCCAGCAGCTTGGATGGAGGTGGCTACACCTTC	CASSLDGGGYTF
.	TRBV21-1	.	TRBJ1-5	TGTGCCAGCAGCAAGAGAAGGAGCCCTCCTAGCAATCAGCCCCAGCATTTT	CASSKRRSPPSNQPQHF
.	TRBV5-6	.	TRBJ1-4	TGTGCCAGCAGCTTCTACAAGACAGGTGGGGAAAAACTGTTTTTT	CASSFYKTGGEKLFF
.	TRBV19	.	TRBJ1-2	TGTGCCAGTAGTATAGACGACAGTAACTATGGCTACACCTTC	CASSIDDSNYGYTF
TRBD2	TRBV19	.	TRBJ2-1	TGTGCCAGTAAGTGGACTAGCGGGAGTTACAATGAGCAGTTCTTC	CASKWTSGSYNEQFF
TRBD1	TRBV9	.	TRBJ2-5	TGTGCCAGCAGCGCCGGGACAGGGACTTTGGAGACCCAGTACTTC	CASSAGTGTLETQYF
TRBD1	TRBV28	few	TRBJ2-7	TGTGCCAGCAGTGAGGGACAGGGCTACGAGCAGTACTTC	CASSEGQGYEQYF
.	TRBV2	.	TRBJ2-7	TGTGCCAGCAGTGAAGCGCGTAGCTCCTACGAGCAGTACTTC	CASSEARSSYEQYF
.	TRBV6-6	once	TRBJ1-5	TGTGCCAGTAAGGGGGTGGAGAATCAGCCCCAGCATTTT	CASKGVENQPQHF
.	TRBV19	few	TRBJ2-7	TGTGCCAGTAACGACTTCACGGAACGTCAGTACTTC	CASNDFTERQYF
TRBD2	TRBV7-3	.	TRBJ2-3	TGTGCCAGCAGCTGGACTAGCGGGGGCACGAATACGCAGTATTTT	CASSWTSGGTNTQYF
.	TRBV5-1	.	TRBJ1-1	TGCGCCAGCAGCTTGAGGGGGGGCAGTGAGGTTGAAGCTTTCTTT	CASSLRGGSEVEAFF
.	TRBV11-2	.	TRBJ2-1	TGTGCCAGCAGCTCCTTTGCCGGGAGATCCTACAATGAGCAGTTCTTC	CASSSFAGRSYNEQFF
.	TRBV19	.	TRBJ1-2	TGTGCCAGTAGTTACGATCCTCGAGGGTATGGCTACACCTTC	CASSYDPRGYGYTF